This is a list of T cell receptor beta chains from one sample in a study of blood T cell repertoires in COVID-19. The repertoire was sequenced with immunoSEQ multiplex PCR; TCRdb's copy has only in-frame clones and lacks some. The top ten clones hold approximately 16% of a sample with 43,000 or so clones, around nine tenths of them seen once. Input material: peripheral blood. These receptors all come from a man aged 60 to 75 with active or convalescent COVID-19. CDR3s include the opening cysteine and the closing phenylalanine or tryptophan. The order of the fields is V gene, J gene, clone size, D gene, CDR3 DNA, CDR3 protein. The D gene is left open where the match is weak. Clone sizes are given selectively: once, few, many, or a class where the clone is expanded.

v_call: TRBV29-1
j_call: TRBJ1-4
clone_size: -
d_call: -
cdr3_nt: TGCAGCGCCGGCCGGGAGGAAAAACTGTTTTTT
cdr3_aa: CSAGREEKLFF

v_call: TRBV4-1
j_call: TRBJ1-5
clone_size: -
d_call: -
cdr3_nt: TGCGCCAGCAGCCAAGACAGTCAGCCCCAGCATTTT
cdr3_aa: CASSQDSQPQHF

v_call: TRBV10-3
j_call: TRBJ1-5
clone_size: -
d_call: -
cdr3_nt: TGTGCCATCAGTGCTGGGGCGTCTGGTCAGCCCCAGCATTTT
cdr3_aa: CAISAGASGQPQHF

v_call: TRBV12-3/TRBV12-4
j_call: TRBJ1-5
clone_size: -
d_call: -
cdr3_nt: TGTGCCAGCAGTTTAGTAAGGGGTCAGCCCCAGCATTTT
cdr3_aa: CASSLVRGQPQHF

v_call: TRBV10-3
j_call: TRBJ1-2
clone_size: -
d_call: TRBD1
cdr3_nt: TGTGCCATCAGTGAACTACAGGGGGCAGGTGGCTACACCTTC
cdr3_aa: CAISELQGAGGYTF

v_call: TRBV24-1
j_call: TRBJ2-3
clone_size: -
d_call: -
cdr3_nt: TGTGCCACCAGTCCCCACAGAGATGCTAGCACAGATACGCAGTATTTT
cdr3_aa: CATSPHRDASTDTQYF

v_call: TRBV5-5
j_call: TRBJ1-4
clone_size: -
d_call: TRBD1
cdr3_nt: TGTGCCAGCAGCTTGGCCGGGACAGGGGGCTTTGAAAAACTGTTTTTT
cdr3_aa: CASSLAGTGGFEKLFF

v_call: TRBV10-3
j_call: TRBJ2-3
clone_size: once
d_call: TRBD1
cdr3_nt: TGTGCCATCAGGATGGACAGGGGGGGAGATACGCAGTATTTT
cdr3_aa: CAIRMDRGGDTQYF

v_call: TRBV2
j_call: TRBJ1-6
clone_size: -
d_call: TRBD1
cdr3_nt: TGTGCCAGCGGTCCCGGGACAGGGGATTCACCCCTCCACTTT
cdr3_aa: CASGPGTGDSPLHF

v_call: TRBV9
j_call: TRBJ1-2
clone_size: once
d_call: -
cdr3_nt: TGTGCCAGCAGCGCGCACAGGAAATATGGCTACACCTTC
cdr3_aa: CASSAHRKYGYTF

v_call: TRBV2
j_call: TRBJ2-3
clone_size: -
d_call: -
cdr3_nt: TGTGCCAGCACAGAGAGGGACTCCACAGATACGCAGTATTTT
cdr3_aa: CASTERDSTDTQYF

v_call: TRBV19
j_call: TRBJ1-4
clone_size: -
d_call: -
cdr3_nt: TGTGCCAGTAGTATCGGTTGGCGAGGGAAACTGTTTTTT
cdr3_aa: CASSIGWRGKLFF

v_call: TRBV6-2/TRBV6-3
j_call: TRBJ1-5
clone_size: -
d_call: -
cdr3_nt: TGTGCCAGCAGTGACCAGGGTCAGCCCCAGCATTTT
cdr3_aa: CASSDQGQPQHF

v_call: TRBV27
j_call: TRBJ2-7
clone_size: -
d_call: TRBD1
cdr3_nt: TGTGCCAGCAGTGTACGATCCAGGGGGTACGAGCAGTACTTC
cdr3_aa: CASSVRSRGYEQYF

v_call: TRBV4-1
j_call: TRBJ1-4
clone_size: -
d_call: TRBD1
cdr3_nt: TGCGCCAGCAGCCAACCCGGGACAGGGGGCTCTGAAAAACTGTTTTTT
cdr3_aa: CASSQPGTGGSEKLFF

v_call: TRBV7-2
j_call: TRBJ1-4
clone_size: -
d_call: -
cdr3_nt: TGTGCCAGCAGCTTGGGGGGGCTGCTTAATGAAAAACTGTTTTTT
cdr3_aa: CASSLGGLLNEKLFF

v_call: TRBV3-1/TRBV3-2
j_call: TRBJ1-2
clone_size: -
d_call: -
cdr3_nt: TGTGCCAGCAGCCAAGATCGGGGTGACTATGGCTACACCTTC
cdr3_aa: CASSQDRGDYGYTF

v_call: TRBV5-1
j_call: TRBJ2-2
clone_size: -
d_call: TRBD2
cdr3_nt: TGCGCCAGCAGCTCGGGACTAGCGGTTTACACCGGGGAGCTGTTTTTT
cdr3_aa: CASSSGLAVYTGELFF

v_call: TRBV10-2
j_call: TRBJ1-4
clone_size: -
d_call: -
cdr3_nt: TGCGCCAGCAGGACAACAGGGATTGATGAAAAACTGTTTTTT
cdr3_aa: CASRTTGIDEKLFF

v_call: TRBV4-1
j_call: TRBJ2-2
clone_size: -
d_call: TRBD1
cdr3_nt: TGCGCCAGCAGCACGGGACAGGGGAGTAGTAGCGACACCGGGGAGCTGTTTTTT
cdr3_aa: CASSTGQGSSSDTGELFF

v_call: TRBV5-1
j_call: TRBJ1-5
clone_size: once
d_call: TRBD1
cdr3_nt: TGCGCCAGCAGCTCCGGGGACAGCCTCAATCAGCCCCAGCATTTT
cdr3_aa: CASSSGDSLNQPQHF

v_call: TRBV5-5
j_call: TRBJ2-1
clone_size: few
d_call: -
cdr3_nt: TGTGCCAGCAGCTTGTTAGCCGGGGTAACCTACAATGAGCAGTTCTTC
cdr3_aa: CASSLLAGVTYNEQFF

v_call: TRBV28
j_call: TRBJ1-4
clone_size: -
d_call: TRBD1
cdr3_nt: TGTGCCAGCAGCTCACCGGGACAGCATAATGAAAAACTGTTTTTT
cdr3_aa: CASSSPGQHNEKLFF

v_call: TRBV3-1/TRBV3-2
j_call: TRBJ1-5
clone_size: -
d_call: -
cdr3_nt: TGTGCCAGCAGCCAACAGGGGTATCAGCCCCAGCATTTT
cdr3_aa: CASSQQGYQPQHF

v_call: TRBV7-2
j_call: TRBJ2-5
clone_size: -
d_call: TRBD2
cdr3_nt: TGTGCCAGCAGCCGCGGGGGGGCCCAGTCGGAGACCCAGTACTTC
cdr3_aa: CASSRGGAQSETQYF

v_call: TRBV7-9
j_call: TRBJ1-6
clone_size: -
d_call: TRBD1
cdr3_nt: TGTGCCAGCAGCAGCACCACAGGGGACAATTCACCCCTCCACTTT
cdr3_aa: CASSSTTGDNSPLHF

v_call: TRBV5-1
j_call: TRBJ2-5
clone_size: -
d_call: -
cdr3_nt: TGCGCCAGCAGCTTGGACAGCCTACAAGAGACCCAGTACTTC
cdr3_aa: CASSLDSLQETQYF

v_call: TRBV6-6
j_call: TRBJ1-4
clone_size: -
d_call: TRBD1
cdr3_nt: TGTGCCAGCATGGACAGGGGGGATGAAAAACTGTTTTTT
cdr3_aa: CASMDRGDEKLFF

v_call: TRBV28
j_call: TRBJ2-2
clone_size: -
d_call: -
cdr3_nt: TGTGCCAGCATGCGGACAGCCACCGGGGAGCTGTTTTTT
cdr3_aa: CASMRTATGELFF

v_call: TRBV9
j_call: TRBJ1-4
clone_size: -
d_call: TRBD1
cdr3_nt: TGTGCCAGCAGCGTAGCTTCGACAGGGGCAAAACTGTTTTTT
cdr3_aa: CASSVASTGAKLFF

v_call: TRBV5-6
j_call: TRBJ1-6
clone_size: -
d_call: -
cdr3_nt: TGTGCCAGCAGCTTGCCCGGTGGTTCAAATTCACCCCTCCACTTT
cdr3_aa: CASSLPGGSNSPLHF

v_call: TRBV18
j_call: TRBJ1-3
clone_size: few
d_call: -
cdr3_nt: TGTGCCAGCTCACTCGGAGGGCGGTCTGGAAACACCATATATTTT
cdr3_aa: CASSLGGRSGNTIYF

v_call: TRBV5-1
j_call: TRBJ2-2
clone_size: -
d_call: TRBD1
cdr3_nt: TGCGCCAGCAGCAAGGACAGGGGGGACACCGGGGAGCTGTTTTTT
cdr3_aa: CASSKDRGDTGELFF

v_call: TRBV4-2
j_call: TRBJ2-7
clone_size: -
d_call: -
cdr3_nt: TGTGCCAGCAGCCAACTGCGGGGTTACGAGCAGTACTTC
cdr3_aa: CASSQLRGYEQYF

v_call: TRBV7-2
j_call: TRBJ2-5
clone_size: -
d_call: -
cdr3_nt: TGTGCCAGCAGCTTTTTAGGAGGGGTGGAGACCCAGTACTTC
cdr3_aa: CASSFLGGVETQYF

v_call: TRBV19
j_call: TRBJ2-3
clone_size: -
d_call: -
cdr3_nt: TGTGCCAGTAGTACCCTCCAGGATACGCAGTATTTT
cdr3_aa: CASSTLQDTQYF

v_call: TRBV7-3
j_call: TRBJ1-2
clone_size: -
d_call: TRBD1
cdr3_nt: TGTGCCAGCAGCTTTTCCCAGGGGGGCTATGGCTACACCTTC
cdr3_aa: CASSFSQGGYGYTF

v_call: TRBV6-5
j_call: TRBJ1-1
clone_size: -
d_call: -
cdr3_nt: TGTGCCAGCAGTCCCGGGGTAGGGATGAACACTGAAGCTTTCTTT
cdr3_aa: CASSPGVGMNTEAFF

v_call: TRBV6-5
j_call: TRBJ2-7
clone_size: -
d_call: -
cdr3_nt: TGTGCCAGCAGTTACCTCAGGGGACCCTTCTACGAGCAGTACTTC
cdr3_aa: CASSYLRGPFYEQYF

v_call: TRBV3-1/TRBV3-2
j_call: TRBJ1-2
clone_size: -
d_call: TRBD1
cdr3_nt: TGTGCCAGCAGCCAAGCACCCAGGGGGGCGGGCTATGGCTACACCTTC
cdr3_aa: CASSQAPRGAGYGYTF

v_call: TRBV11-2
j_call: TRBJ2-1
clone_size: -
d_call: -
cdr3_nt: TGTGCCAGCAGCTTAAGCGACAATGAGCAGTTCTTC
cdr3_aa: CASSLSDNEQFF

v_call: TRBV5-1
j_call: TRBJ1-4
clone_size: -
d_call: -
cdr3_nt: TGCGCCAGCAGCTTGGACACCATGGGGGGGAAACTGTTTTTT
cdr3_aa: CASSLDTMGGKLFF

v_call: TRBV7-3
j_call: TRBJ2-1
clone_size: -
d_call: TRBD2
cdr3_nt: TGTGCCAGCAGCTTAACGTTACTAGCGGGGGGCGAAATCAATGAGCAGTTCTTC
cdr3_aa: CASSLTLLAGGEINEQFF

v_call: TRBV19
j_call: TRBJ1-1
clone_size: -
d_call: TRBD1
cdr3_nt: TGTGCCAGTGGACAGGGGGCCGACACTGAAGCTTTCTTT
cdr3_aa: CASGQGADTEAFF

v_call: TRBV6-5
j_call: TRBJ2-3
clone_size: -
d_call: -
cdr3_nt: TGTGCCAGCAGTAGTATCCGGACAGGCACAGATACGCAGTATTTT
cdr3_aa: CASSSIRTGTDTQYF

v_call: TRBV5-1
j_call: TRBJ2-2
clone_size: -
d_call: TRBD2
cdr3_nt: TGCGCCAGCAGCGCCCGGACTAGCGGGGCCACCGGGGAGCTGTTTTTT
cdr3_aa: CASSARTSGATGELFF

v_call: TRBV5-4
j_call: TRBJ2-7
clone_size: -
d_call: -
cdr3_nt: TGTGCCAGCAGCTTGGACGGAGGGATGTACGAGCAGTACTTC
cdr3_aa: CASSLDGGMYEQYF

v_call: TRBV7-3
j_call: TRBJ2-7
clone_size: -
d_call: TRBD1
cdr3_nt: TGTGCCAGCAGCTTTAACCGGGACAGAGACTACGAGCAGTACTTC
cdr3_aa: CASSFNRDRDYEQYF

v_call: TRBV28
j_call: TRBJ1-1
clone_size: -
d_call: TRBD1
cdr3_nt: TGTGCCAGCAGTTCCATCCGGGACAGCTTCGTTCTAAGGGGGGCTTTCTTT
cdr3_aa: CASSSIRDSFVLRGAFF

v_call: TRBV28
j_call: TRBJ1-2
clone_size: -
d_call: -
cdr3_nt: TGTGCCAGCAGTTTCGTGTCGGGGGGCTACACCTTC
cdr3_aa: CASSFVSGGYTF

v_call: TRBV19
j_call: TRBJ1-5
clone_size: -
d_call: -
cdr3_nt: TGTGCCAGTAGTATAAGAAGACAGAGCAATCAGCCCCAGCATTTT
cdr3_aa: CASSIRRQSNQPQHF

v_call: TRBV7-2
j_call: TRBJ2-3
clone_size: -
d_call: -
cdr3_nt: TGTGCCAGCAGCTTGAGGGTCGATACGCAGTATTTT
cdr3_aa: CASSLRVDTQYF

v_call: TRBV21-1
j_call: TRBJ2-5
clone_size: -
d_call: -
cdr3_nt: TGTGCCAGCAGGCACAGGGGGCCGCGTCAAGAGACCCAGTACTTC
cdr3_aa: CASRHRGPRQETQYF

v_call: TRBV7-8
j_call: TRBJ1-5
clone_size: -
d_call: -
cdr3_nt: TGTGCCAGCAGCTTAAACGAGATAAACAATCAGCCCCAGCATTTT
cdr3_aa: CASSLNEINNQPQHF